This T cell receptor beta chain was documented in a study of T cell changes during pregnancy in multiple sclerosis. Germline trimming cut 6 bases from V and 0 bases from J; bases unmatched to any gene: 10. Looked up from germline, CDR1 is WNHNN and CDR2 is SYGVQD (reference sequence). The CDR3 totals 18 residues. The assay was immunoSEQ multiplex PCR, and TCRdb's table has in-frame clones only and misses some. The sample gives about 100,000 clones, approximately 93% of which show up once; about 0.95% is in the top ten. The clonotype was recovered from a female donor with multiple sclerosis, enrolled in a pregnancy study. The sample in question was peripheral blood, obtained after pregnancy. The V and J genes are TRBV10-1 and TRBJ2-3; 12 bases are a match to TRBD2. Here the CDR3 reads CASRPGLAGHSSTDTQYF. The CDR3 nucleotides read TGCGCCAGCAGGCCGGGACTAGCGGGCCATTCCAGCACAGATACGCAGTATTTT.